This TCR beta chain was recorded in a study of T cells in Graves' hyperthyroidism and ophthalmopathy. The TCR beta CDR3 regions underwent amplification using RNA transcripts as the source. When the TCR CDR3 underwent first-round RT-PCR, the HTBI primer set was used. TCRdb fed the multiplex PCR reads into MiXCR, producing one record per CDR3 protein. The sample consists of roughly 380,000 distinct CDR3 sequences, approximately 13% of them appearing once. Germline CDR1 reads SEHNR; CDR2 reads FQNEAQ (reference sequence). Trimming pared 0 bases from V and 10 bases from J, leaving 4 bases between. The CDR3 totals 11 residues. Cells are PBMCs isolated from about 10 ml of fresh blood. This clonotype was detected ten times or more.

Input material: blood. This clonotype was obtained from an older woman with Graves' hyperthyroidism. This chain connects TRBV7-9 to TRBJ2-1; D call uncertain. The CDR3 DNA sequence: TGTGCCAGCAGCTTAGCGGAAGAGCAGTTCTTC. It encodes CASSLAEEQFF.